Below, one T cell receptor beta chain is given with its context. The data are from a study of technical replicates of blood from several donors. Here immunoSEQ multiplex PCR was the method, and the copy in TCRdb shows in-frame clones only, minus some. This sample yields some 70,000 clones, of which about 91% are seen a single time; around 0.37% belongs to the top ten. The V end lost 6 bases, the J end lost 1 base, and 9 bases lay between the germline ends. Germline CDR1 ENHRY, CDR2 SYGVKD. The CDR3 runs to 14 residues. The material sequenced was T cells isolated from PBMCs. The chain recombines TRBV10-3 with TRBJ2-2; D might be TRBD1 (6 bases). This receptor was obtained from a human donor in good health. The CDR3 sequence: CAIRRTENTGELFF. Written as DNA, the CDR3 is TGTGCCATCAGGAGGACAGAGAACACCGGGGAGCTGTTTTTT.